The sequence of this T cell receptor beta chain was determined in a study of cytomegalovirus exposure and HLA in healthy donors. Study-level points and caveats: It was reported that the classifier diagnosed cytomegalovirus status with high specificity and sensitivity in both the original and validation cohorts.

The germline CDR1 and CDR2 sequences are MNHEY and SMNVEV (reference sequence). This CDR3 is 15 amino acids long. Trimming took 6 bases from V and 2 from J, leaving 15 bases between them. Here immunoSEQ multiplex PCR was the method, and the copy in TCRdb shows in-frame clones only, minus some. The sample lists 130,000 or so clones, 89% occurring once. In regard to this clone: The antigen is unknown.

The study drew the donors from its approximately 110-subject validation cohort, separate from the approximately 690-subject first cohort. The chain has TRBV27 and TRBJ2-3; D perhaps matches TRBD2 (5 bases). Specimen: PBMCs. This receptor was taken from a woman aged 18-29 years in good health and CMV-seropositive. As DNA, the CDR3 is TGTGCCAGCAGCTCCAGAGCGGCATACACAGATACGCAGTATTTT. Encoded protein: CASSSRAAYTDTQYF.